This is a list of T cell receptor beta chains from one sample in a study of radiotherapy plus CTLA-4 blockade in lung cancer. Clones were read by immunoSEQ multiplex PCR, and TCRdb kept only the in-frame ones, dropping some. Here the sample spans 70,000 to 95,000 clones, around 90% being singletons. The specimen was peripheral blood, collected from a patient treated with radiotherapy plus ipilimumab. These receptors were collected from a human donor with non-small cell lung cancer that progressed on radiotherapy plus ipilimumab. The CDR3 runs from the conserved cysteine through the conserved F or W. Each record gives: D gene, V gene, J gene, clone size, CDR3 DNA, CDR3 protein. A D gene is named only where the DNA matches it firmly. Size is omitted from some rows. Given values are once, few, many or a class for expanded clones.

>.|TRBV9|TRBJ2-5|.
TGTGCCAGCAGCGTAGGGAGCCAGACTGGGGAGACCCAGTACTTC
CASSVGSQTGETQYF
>.|TRBV30|TRBJ1-1|few
TGTGCCTGGAGTGCGCAGGTATTGAACACTGAAGCTTTCTTT
CAWSAQVLNTEAFF
>.|TRBV2|TRBJ1-2|.
TGTGCCAGCAGTGTTGATTCCGCCTATGGCTACACCTTC
CASSVDSAYGYTF
>TRBD2|TRBV19|TRBJ2-5|.
TGTGCCAGTAGTACGACTAGCGGGCAAGAGACCCAGTACTTC
CASSTTSGQETQYF
>TRBD2|TRBV30|TRBJ2-6|.
TGTGCCTGGAGTAAAAGGACTAGCGGGAGTGCTGGGGCCAACGTCCTGACTTTC
CAWSKRTSGSAGANVLTF
>.|TRBV5-1|TRBJ2-3|.
TGCGCCAGCACCCCGGGAGTCGGCACAGATACGCAGTATTTT
CASTPGVGTDTQYF
>.|TRBV6-6|TRBJ2-7|.
TGTGCCAGCAGGGCTCTCGCGGGTTTCTACGAGCAGTACTTC
CASRALAGFYEQYF
>.|TRBV4-2|TRBJ1-1|.
TGTGCCAGCAGCCAATCGGCAGCACAAAACACTGAAGCTTTCTTT
CASSQSAAQNTEAFF
>TRBD2|TRBV30|TRBJ2-2|.
TGTGCCTGGAACCTAGCGGGGGACACCGGGGAGCTGTTTTTT
CAWNLAGDTGELFF
>.|TRBV4-2|TRBJ2-7|.
TGTGCCAGCAGCCAAGTATCGGGAGTGAAAAACTACGAGCAGTACTTC
CASSQVSGVKNYEQYF
>TRBD1|TRBV9|TRBJ1-3|.
TGTGCCAGCAGCGCCCGGGACAGGGATCTCTCTGGAAACACCATATATTTT
CASSARDRDLSGNTIYF
>.|TRBV7-6|TRBJ2-5|.
TGTGCCAGCAGCTTAATTCGTCGCCTAGGCCAAGAGACCCAGTACTTC
CASSLIRRLGQETQYF
>.|TRBV30|TRBJ1-1|.
TGTGCCTGGAGTGGACAGGACCCCAACACTGAAGCTTTCTTT
CAWSGQDPNTEAFF
>TRBD1|TRBV15|TRBJ1-1|.
TGTGCCACCAGCAGAGCGGAGGGACAGGGAGCTCAGGGAGCTTTCTTT
CATSRAEGQGAQGAFF
>.|TRBV20-1|TRBJ2-7|.
TGCAGTGTTCCCTCCCCCACGGGGCAGTACTTC
CSVPSPTGQYF
>.|TRBV28|TRBJ1-3|.
TGTGCCAGCAGTCCCCCCGGGACATTTCGGACTTCTGGAAACACCATATATTTT
CASSPPGTFRTSGNTIYF
>.|TRBV21-1|TRBJ2-5|.
TGTGCCAGCAGCGCGGCGGACAGGCCTCAAGAGACCCAGTACTTC
CASSAADRPQETQYF
>TRBD2|TRBV5-1|TRBJ2-3|.
TGCGCCAGCAGCTTTAGCGGGAGCGGTGATACGCAGTATTTT
CASSFSGSGDTQYF
>TRBD2|TRBV6-5|TRBJ2-5|.
TGTGCCAGCACCGGGACTACCGCCGGTGGGACCCAGTACTTC
CASTGTTAGGTQYF
>TRBD2|TRBV9|TRBJ2-1|.
TGTGCCAGCAGCGCTAGCGGGAAGGCGGACAATGAGCAGTTCTTC
CASSASGKADNEQFF
>.|TRBV27|TRBJ2-5|.
TGTGCCAGCAGTTTCACAGGGTCGGAGACCCAGTACTTC
CASSFTGSETQYF
>.|TRBV19|TRBJ1-1|.
TGTGCCACGGGAGGTTGGACTGAAGCTTTCTTT
CATGGWTEAFF
>.|TRBV28|TRBJ1-6|.
TGTGCCAGCACCGGGGGGCCGAGCTCCTATAATTCACCCCTCCACTTT
CASTGGPSSYNSPLHF
>.|TRBV6-5|TRBJ1-3|.
TGTGCCAGCAGTTACACCTCGCAGGGACTTGGAAACACCATATATTTT
CASSYTSQGLGNTIYF
>.|TRBV30|TRBJ2-7|.
TGCGCCGGGACCTACAACCTCTACGAGCAGTACTTC
CAGTYNLYEQYF
>.|TRBV19|TRBJ1-1|.
TGTGCCAGTAGTATCGGGAACTTGAACACTGAAGCTTTCTTT
CASSIGNLNTEAFF
>.|TRBV27|TRBJ1-6|once
TGTGCCAGCAGTCCCTCAATCAATTCACCCCTCCACTTT
CASSPSINSPLHF
>.|TRBV18|TRBJ2-2|.
TGTGCCAGCTCGGAGCCTCCGAACACCGGGGAGCTGTTTTTT
CASSEPPNTGELFF
>.|TRBV5-4|TRBJ1-3|.
TGTGCCAGCAGCTTGGGGGGGACTGGAAACACCATATATTTT
CASSLGGTGNTIYF
>.|TRBV2|TRBJ1-1|.
TGTGCCAGCAGGCTGGAGATGGGGACTGAAGCTTTCTTT
CASRLEMGTEAFF
>.|TRBV4-2|TRBJ1-2|.
TGTGCCAGCAGCCAAGATTGGTCAGTCAGATATGGCTACACCTTC
CASSQDWSVRYGYTF